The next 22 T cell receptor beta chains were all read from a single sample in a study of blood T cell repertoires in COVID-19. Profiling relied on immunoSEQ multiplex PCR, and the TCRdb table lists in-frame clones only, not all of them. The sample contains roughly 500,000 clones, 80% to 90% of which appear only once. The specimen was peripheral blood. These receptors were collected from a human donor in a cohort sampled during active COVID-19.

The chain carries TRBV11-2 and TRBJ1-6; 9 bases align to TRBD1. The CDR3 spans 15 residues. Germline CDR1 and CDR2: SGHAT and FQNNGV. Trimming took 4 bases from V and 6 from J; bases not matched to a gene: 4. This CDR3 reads CASSWGQGSNSPLHF. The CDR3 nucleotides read TGTGCCAGCAGCTGGGGACAGGGAAGTAATTCACCCCTCCACTTT.

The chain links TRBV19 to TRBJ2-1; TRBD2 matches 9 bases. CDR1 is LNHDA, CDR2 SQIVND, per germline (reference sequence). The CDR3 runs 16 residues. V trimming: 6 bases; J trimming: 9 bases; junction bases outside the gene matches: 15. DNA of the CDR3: TGTGCCAGTAGAAAAGGTGGTAGCGGGAGCCATTCTGAGCAGTTCTTC. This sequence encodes CASRKGGSGSHSEQFF.

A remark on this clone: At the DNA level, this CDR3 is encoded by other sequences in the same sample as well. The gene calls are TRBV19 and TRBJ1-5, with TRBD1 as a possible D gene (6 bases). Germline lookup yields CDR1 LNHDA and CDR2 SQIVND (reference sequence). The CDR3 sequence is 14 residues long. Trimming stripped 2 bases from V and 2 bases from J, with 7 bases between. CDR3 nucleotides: TGTGCCAGTAGTATATCAGGGGGCAATCAGCCCCAGCATTTT. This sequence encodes CASSISGGNQPQHF.

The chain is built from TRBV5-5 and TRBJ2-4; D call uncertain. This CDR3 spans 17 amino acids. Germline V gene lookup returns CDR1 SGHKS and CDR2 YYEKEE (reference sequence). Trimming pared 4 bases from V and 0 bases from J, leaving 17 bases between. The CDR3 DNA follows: TGTGCCAGCAGCCTGAAGGAAGGCCTAGTAGCCAAAAACATTCAGTACTTC. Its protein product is CASSLKEGLVAKNIQYF.

The CDR3 sequence: CASRDSYEQFF. DNA of the CDR3: TGTGCCAGCAGAGACAGCTATGAGCAGTTCTTC. This chain links TRBV28 with TRBJ2-1; D possibly corresponds to TRBD1 (5 bases). CDR3 size: 11 residues. Germline CDR1 MDHEN, CDR2 SYDVKM. V lost 6 bases and J lost 8, with 8 bases in between.

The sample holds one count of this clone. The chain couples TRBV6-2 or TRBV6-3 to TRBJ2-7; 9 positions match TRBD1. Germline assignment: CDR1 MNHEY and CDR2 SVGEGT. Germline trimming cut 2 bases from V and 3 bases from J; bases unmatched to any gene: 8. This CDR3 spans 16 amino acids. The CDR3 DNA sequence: TGTGCCAGCAGTTACCCCAGACAGGGGGTAATCTACGAGCAGTACTTC. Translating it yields CASSYPRQGVIYEQYF.

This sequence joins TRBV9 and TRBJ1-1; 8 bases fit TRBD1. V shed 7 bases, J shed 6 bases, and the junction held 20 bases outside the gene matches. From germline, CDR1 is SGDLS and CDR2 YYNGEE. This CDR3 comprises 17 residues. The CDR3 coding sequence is TGTGCCAGCCGTGGGAACCCAGGGGGCCACAGTAGTCCTGAAGCTTTCTTT. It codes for CASRGNPGGHSSPEAFF.

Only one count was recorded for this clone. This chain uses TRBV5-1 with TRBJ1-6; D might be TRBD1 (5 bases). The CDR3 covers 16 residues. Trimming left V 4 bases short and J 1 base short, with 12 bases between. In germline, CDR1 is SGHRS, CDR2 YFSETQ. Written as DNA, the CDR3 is TGCGCCAGCAGCCTCGGCAGGGAATCCTATAATTCACCCCTCCACTTT. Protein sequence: CASSLGRESYNSPLHF. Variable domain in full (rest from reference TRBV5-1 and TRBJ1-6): KAGVTQTPRYLIKTRGQQVTLSCSPISGHRSVSWYQQTPGQGLQFLFEYFSETQRNKGNFPGRFSGRQFSNSRSEMNVSTLELGDSALYLCASSLGRESYNSPLHFGNGTRLTVT.

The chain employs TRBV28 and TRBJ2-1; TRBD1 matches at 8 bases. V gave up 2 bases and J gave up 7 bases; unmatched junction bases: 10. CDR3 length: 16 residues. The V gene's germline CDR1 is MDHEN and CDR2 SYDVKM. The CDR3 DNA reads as TGTGCCAGCAGTTTAAAGATCAGGGGGCCTGAGAATGAGCAGTTCTTC. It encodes CASSLKIRGPENEQFF.

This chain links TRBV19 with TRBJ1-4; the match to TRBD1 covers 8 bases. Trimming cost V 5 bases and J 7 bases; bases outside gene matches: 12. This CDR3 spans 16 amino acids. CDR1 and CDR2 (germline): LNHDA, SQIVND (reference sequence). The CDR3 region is CASSVGQGVFSEKLFF. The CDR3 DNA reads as TGTGCCAGTAGTGTCGGACAGGGCGTCTTTAGTGAAAAACTGTTTTTT. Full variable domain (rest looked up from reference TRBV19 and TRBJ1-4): DGGITQSPKYLFRKEGQNVTLSCEQNLNHDAMYWYRQDPGQGLRLIYYSQIVNDFQKGDIAEGYSVSREKKESFPLTVTSAQKNPTAFYLCASSVGQGVFSEKLFFGSGTQLSVL.

CDR3 sequence (DNA): TGTGCCAGCAGCAAATCCCCCACCTCTAGCGGGAGTCAAGACAATGAGCAGTTCTTC. Amino acid sequence: CASSKSPTSSGSQDNEQFF. V usage is TRBV21-1 and J usage is TRBJ2-1; the tabulated D call, TRBD2, remains unverified against the DNA. TRBV21-1 is marked as a pseudogene. The CDR3 runs 19 residues.

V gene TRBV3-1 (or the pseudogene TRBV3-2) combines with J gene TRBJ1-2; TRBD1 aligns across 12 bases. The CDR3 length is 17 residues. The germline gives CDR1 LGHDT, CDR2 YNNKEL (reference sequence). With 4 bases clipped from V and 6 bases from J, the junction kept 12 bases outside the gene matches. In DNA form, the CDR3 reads TGTGCCAGCAGCCCGGACCGGGACAGGGGGCGTGTAAATGGCTACACCTTC. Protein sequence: CASSPDRDRGRVNGYTF.

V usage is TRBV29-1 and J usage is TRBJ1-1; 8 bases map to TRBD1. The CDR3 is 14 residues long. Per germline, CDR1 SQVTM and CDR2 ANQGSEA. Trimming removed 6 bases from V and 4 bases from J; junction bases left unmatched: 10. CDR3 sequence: CSVSLAGGGTEAFF. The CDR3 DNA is TGCAGCGTGAGTCTGGCAGGGGGCGGCACTGAAGCTTTCTTT.

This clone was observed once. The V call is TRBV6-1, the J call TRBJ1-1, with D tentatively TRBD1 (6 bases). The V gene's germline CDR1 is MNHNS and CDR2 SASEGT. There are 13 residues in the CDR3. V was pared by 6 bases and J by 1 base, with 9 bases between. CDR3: CASRRTANTEAFF. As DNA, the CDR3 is TGTGCCAGCAGGAGGACAGCGAACACTGAAGCTTTCTTT.

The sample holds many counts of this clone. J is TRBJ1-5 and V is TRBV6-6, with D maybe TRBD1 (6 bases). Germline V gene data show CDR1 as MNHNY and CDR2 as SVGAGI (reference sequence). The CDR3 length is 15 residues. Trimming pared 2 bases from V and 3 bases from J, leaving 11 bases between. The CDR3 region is CASSYGRGNNQPQHF. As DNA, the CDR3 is TGTGCCAGCAGTTACGGCAGGGGAAACAATCAGCCCCAGCATTTT.

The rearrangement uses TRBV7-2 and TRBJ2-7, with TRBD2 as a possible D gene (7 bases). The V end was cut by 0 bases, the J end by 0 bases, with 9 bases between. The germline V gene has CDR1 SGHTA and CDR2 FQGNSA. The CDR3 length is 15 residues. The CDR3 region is CASSLAGGGSYEQYF. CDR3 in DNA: TGTGCCAGCAGCTTAGCGGGAGGGGGCTCCTACGAGCAGTACTTC. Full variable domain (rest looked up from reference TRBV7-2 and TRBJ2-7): GAGVSQSPSNKVTEKGKDVELRCDPISGHTALYWYRQSLGQGLEFLIYFQGNSAPDKSGLPSDRFSAERTGGSVSTLTIQRTQQEDSAVYLCASSLAGGGSYEQYFGPGTRLTVT.

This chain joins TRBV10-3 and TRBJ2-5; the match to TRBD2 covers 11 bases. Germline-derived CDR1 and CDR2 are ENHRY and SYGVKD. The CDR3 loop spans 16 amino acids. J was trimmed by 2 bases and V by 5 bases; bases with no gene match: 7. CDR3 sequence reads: CAISPGLAGYQETQYF. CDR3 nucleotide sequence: TGTGCCATCAGTCCCGGACTAGCGGGTTATCAAGAGACCCAGTACTTC.

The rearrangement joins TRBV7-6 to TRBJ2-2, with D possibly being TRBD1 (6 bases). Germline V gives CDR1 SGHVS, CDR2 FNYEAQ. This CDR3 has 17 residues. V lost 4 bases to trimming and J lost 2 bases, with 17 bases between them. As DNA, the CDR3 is TGTGCCAGCAGCTCCGAACCTGACAGGCTCAACACCGGGGAGCTGTTTTTT. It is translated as CASSSEPDRLNTGELFF.

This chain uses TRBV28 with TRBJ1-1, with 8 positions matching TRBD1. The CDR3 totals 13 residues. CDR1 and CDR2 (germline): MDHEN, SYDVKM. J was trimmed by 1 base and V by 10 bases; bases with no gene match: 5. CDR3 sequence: CAIRQGSNTEAFF. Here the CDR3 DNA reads TGTGCCATAAGACAGGGGTCGAACACTGAAGCTTTCTTT.

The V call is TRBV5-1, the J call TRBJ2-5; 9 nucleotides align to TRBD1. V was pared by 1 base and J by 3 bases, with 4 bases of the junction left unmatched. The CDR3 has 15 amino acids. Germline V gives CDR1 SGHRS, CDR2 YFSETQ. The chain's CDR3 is CASSLSGTGKETQYF. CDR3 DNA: TGCGCCAGCAGCTTGTCCGGGACAGGGAAAGAGACCCAGTACTTC.

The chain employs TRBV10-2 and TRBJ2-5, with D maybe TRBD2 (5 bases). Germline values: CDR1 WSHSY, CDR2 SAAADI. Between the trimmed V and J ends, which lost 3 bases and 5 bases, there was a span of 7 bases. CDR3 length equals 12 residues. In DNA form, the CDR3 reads TGCGCCAGCAGTGATCCGGGGGAGACCCAGTACTTC. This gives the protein CASSDPGETQYF.

CDR3 nucleotide sequence: TGTGCCAGTAGCACCTCCCAGGCAGGGACCTACAATGAGCAGTTCTTC. Translation gives CASSTSQAGTYNEQFF. The rearrangement links TRBV19 to TRBJ2-1, with D possibly being TRBD1 (5 bases). The CDR3 spans 16 residues. Germline V CDR1 and CDR2: LNHDA, SQIVND (reference sequence). Between the trimmed V and J ends, which lost 6 bases and 2 bases, there was a span of 17 bases.